The present T cell receptor (beta chain) was sequenced within a study of PD-L1 blockade in urothelial cancer. Measured with immunoSEQ multiplex PCR; TCRdb has only the in-frame clones, and not every one. The sample shows around 33,000 clones, around 79% of them seen only once. Germline CDR1 SGHRS, CDR2 YFSETQ. The CDR3 has 14 amino acids. V was pared by 3 bases and J by 6 bases, with 4 bases of the junction left unmatched. V gene TRBV5-1 combines with J gene TRBJ2-3; TRBD2 aligns across 10 bases. Specimen: PBMCs, collected around atezolizumab (anti-PD-L1) treatment. This receptor was obtained from a man in his sixties or seventies with urothelial cancer. CDR3 in amino acids: CASSWGLASDTQYF. The CDR3 DNA reads as TGCGCCAGCAGCTGGGGACTAGCGAGCGATACGCAGTATTTT.